This passage covers 30 T cell receptor beta chains from one sample sequenced in a study of graft-versus-host responses after intestinal transplantation. Grafts had their tissue processed, releasing intraepithelial and lamina propria lymphocytes. Profiling relied on immunoSEQ multiplex PCR, and the TCRdb table lists in-frame clones only, not all of them. The profile shows about 9,600 clones, roughly 71% of them singletons. The input for sequencing was ileum tissue, taken about 440 days after intestinal transplantation. These receptor sequences come from a human patient who received an intestinal transplant, so some T cells may come from the graft donor.

The chain couples TRBV6-5 to TRBJ2-1, with a weak D call TRBD2 (7 bases). The V and J ends lost 4 bases and 5 bases respectively, with 18 bases between them. Germline CDR1 MNHEY, CDR2 SVGAGI. The CDR3 runs 16 residues. The CDR3 coding sequence is TGTGCCAGCAGTTGGTTCCCCGGGGGGCTAAACAATGAGCAGTTCTTC. Translating it yields CASSWFPGGLNNEQFF.

V usage is TRBV9 and J usage is TRBJ2-3; 7 bases are shared with TRBD2. The V gene end was trimmed by 0 bases and the J gene end by 11 bases; junction bases not matched to a gene: 15. Per the germline V gene, CDR1 is SGDLS and CDR2 is YYNGEE. The CDR3 runs 16 residues. The CDR3 here is CASSVGTRPKLGGQYF. Here the CDR3 DNA reads TGTGCCAGCAGCGTAGGGACTAGACCGAAGTTGGGTGGGCAGTATTTT.

Of note for this clone: This sample also contains other DNA sequences that code for the same CDR3. The V and J genes are TRBV5-1 and TRBJ2-3; 9 positions agree with TRBD1. The V segment lost 2 bases and the J segment 2 bases; nucleotides outside the gene matches: 3. Germline values: CDR1 SGHRS, CDR2 YFSETQ. The CDR3 has 15 amino acids. Here the CDR3 DNA reads TGCGCCAGCAGCTTAGGACAGGGGTTCACAGATACGCAGTATTTT. As protein: CASSLGQGFTDTQYF.

In this sample, this clone turned up a few times. The sample holds other DNA sequences that translate to the same CDR3. The V gene is TRBV5-1, the J gene TRBJ2-5; 12 positions agree with TRBD2. The CDR3 runs 17 residues. Germline V CDR1 and CDR2: SGHRS, YFSETQ. The ends lost 2 bases at V and 5 bases at J; junction bases unmatched: 10. Here the CDR3 DNA reads TGCGCCAGCAGCTTAAAGACTCTAGCGGGGGGGCGGGAGACCCAGTACTTC. Its protein product is CASSLKTLAGGRETQYF.

The rearrangement uses TRBV5-8 and TRBJ1-2, with D perhaps TRBD1 (5 bases). V was trimmed by 3 bases and J by 6 bases, leaving 15 bases between them. Germline lookup yields CDR1 SGHTS and CDR2 YDEGEE. This CDR3 spans 14 amino acids. The CDR3 loop is CASSWPPGIDGYTF. CDR3 in DNA: TGTGCCAGCAGCTGGCCCCCAGGGATCGATGGCTACACCTTC.

The chain is built from TRBV5-4 and TRBJ2-5; D remains ambiguous. The last part of the DNA fits TRBJ2-7 better; the J call may be wrong. Germline V CDR1 and CDR2: SGHNT, YYREEE (reference sequence). There are 13 residues in the CDR3. The CDR3 DNA follows: TGTGCCAGCAGTCGAGTCAGTGACTACGAGCAGTACTTC. This codes for CASSRVSDYEQYF.

The chain has TRBV7-9 and TRBJ1-1; tentatively, D is TRBD1 (5 bases). Trimming cost V 11 bases and J 5 bases, with 15 bases left between them. Germline loops: CDR1 SEHNR, CDR2 FQNEAQ (reference sequence). The CDR3 spans 12 residues. In DNA form, the CDR3 reads TGTGCCTCGGGGGGGAGAGGAACTGAAGCTTTCTTT. Its translation is CASGGRGTEAFF.

The chain joins TRBV6-5 to TRBJ2-7; D remains ambiguous. Germline lookup yields CDR1 MNHEY and CDR2 SVGAGI. Trimming shortened V by 5 bases and J by 6 bases, and 8 bases separated the two germline ends. The CDR3 spans 11 residues. The CDR3 loop is CASSTLGEQYF. In DNA, the CDR3 is TGTGCCAGCAGTACCTTGGGCGAGCAGTACTTC.

The CDR3 here is CASSLKPLAGGRETQYF. The CDR3 DNA is TGCGCCAGCAGCTTAAAGCCTCTAGCGGGGGGGCGGGAGACCCAGTACTTC. The chain uses TRBV5-1 and TRBJ2-5, with 12 bases matching TRBD2. Germline-derived CDR1 and CDR2 are SGHRS and YFSETQ. Losses at the gene ends were 2 bases for V and 5 bases for J; bases not matched to a gene: 10. The CDR3 covers 17 residues.

The chain couples TRBV6-5 to TRBJ2-3; the D gene is possibly TRBD2 (5 bases). The CDR3 is made up of 14 amino acids. The V end was cut by 2 bases, the J end by 4 bases, with 10 bases between. Germline CDR1 and CDR2: MNHEY and SVGAGI. The CDR3 loop reads CASSYGGRADTQYF. The CDR3 nucleotides are TGTGCCAGCAGTTACGGCGGGCGTGCAGATACGCAGTATTTT.

This clone has a single count. V usage is TRBV27 and J usage is TRBJ2-5, with TRBD1 identical over 7 bases. With 5 bases clipped from V and 4 bases from J, the junction kept 7 bases outside the gene matches. The CDR3 sequence is 14 residues long. The germline CDR1 and CDR2 sequences are MNHEY and SMNVEV (reference sequence). CDR3 region: CASSLGQAGETQYF. CDR3 bases: TGTGCCAGCAGTCTCGGACAGGCGGGAGAGACCCAGTACTTC.

V and J are TRBV5-8 and TRBJ1-6; 8 bases match TRBD1. Germline V gene sequence: CDR1 SGHTS, CDR2 YDEGEE. Trimming cost V 2 bases and J 9 bases; bases outside gene matches: 4. CDR3 length: 14 amino acids. CDR3 loop: CASSFATGGSPLHF. The CDR3 DNA sequence: TGTGCCAGCAGCTTCGCTACAGGGGGTTCACCCCTCCACTTT.

This clone was seen a handful of times. V gene TRBV5-4 combines with J gene TRBJ1-2; 8 positions match TRBD1. The junction had 5 bases not matched to a gene; V was cut back by 4 bases and J by 0 bases. CDR3 length: 15 residues. The germline gives CDR1 SGHNT, CDR2 YYREEE (reference sequence). In nucleotides, the CDR3 is TGTGCCAGCAGCCACGACAGGGGTGCTAACTATGGCTACACCTTC. This codes for CASSHDRGANYGYTF. Together with reference TRBV5-4 and TRBJ1-2, the CDR3 gives the full variable domain: ETGVTQSPTHLIKTRGQQVTLRCSSQSGHNTVSWYQQALGQGPQFIFQYYREEENGRGNFPPRFSGLQFPNYSSELNVNALELDDSALYLCASSHDRGANYGYTFGSGTRLTVV.

The chain carries TRBV27 and TRBJ1-1; a possible D gene is TRBD1 (6 bases). With 2 bases removed from V and 11 bases from J, the gap between germline ends came to 18 bases. Per the germline V gene, CDR1 is MNHEY and CDR2 is SMNVEV (reference sequence). This CDR3 has 14 amino acids. This CDR3 is CASSLNGHGRGAFF. The CDR3 nucleotides are TGTGCCAGCAGTTTAAACGGACACGGTAGGGGGGCTTTCTTT.

The rearrangement joins TRBV7-3 to TRBJ2-1; 10 bases map to TRBD2. This CDR3 is built from 15 residues. Germline V lookup: CDR1 SGHTA, CDR2 FQGTGA. The J segment lost 1 base and the V segment lost 4 bases, leaving 1 base of the junction unmatched. DNA of the CDR3: TGTGCCAGCAGCTCGGGACTAGCGTCCTACAATGAGCAGTTCTTC. This sequence encodes CASSSGLASYNEQFF.

There are a few counts of this clone. A far larger clone differs by one base, so this is likely a read error. The chain employs TRBV5-4 and TRBJ1-1; TRBD1 might be the D (5 bases). V lost 1 base and J 6 bases, leaving 19 bases between the germline ends. CDR1 is SGHNT, CDR2 YYREEE, per germline (reference sequence). The CDR3 contains 16 residues. The CDR3: CASSLFRGDKRPEAFF. In nucleotides, the CDR3 is TGTGCCAGCAGCTTGTTCCGGGGCGACAAGAGGCCTGAAGCTTTCTTT.

This clone has only a few counts. This rearrangement joins TRBV6-4 to TRBJ2-3; D gene unclear. The CDR3 spans 13 residues. Looked up from germline, CDR1 is MRHNA and CDR2 is SNTAGT. Trimming took off 2 bases at V and 0 bases at J, with 3 bases between the two ends. In nucleotides, the CDR3 is TGTGCCAGCAGTGACCGAAGCACAGATACGCAGTATTTT. It yields the protein CASSDRSTDTQYF.

The chain has TRBV7-9 and TRBJ2-5; maybe TRBD1 (7 bases). CDR3 size: 15 residues. The V end was cut by 6 bases, the J end by 1 base, with 15 bases between. CDR1 is SEHNR, CDR2 FQNEAQ, per germline (reference sequence). This CDR3 is CASSSGGNSQETQYF. In DNA form, the CDR3 reads TGTGCCAGCAGTTCAGGGGGGAACTCCCAAGAGACCCAGTACTTC.

The DNA of the CDR3 is TGTGCCAGCAGCTCCAGCCGGACTAGTTACGAGCAGTACTTC. Its protein product is CASSSSRTSYEQYF. This chain joins TRBV7-2 and TRBJ2-7; 7 bases fit TRBD2. CDR1 is SGHTA and CDR2 is FQGNSA in the germline V gene. The CDR3 runs to 14 residues. The ends lost 4 bases at V and 4 bases at J; junction bases unmatched: 7.

The J gene is TRBJ2-2, the V gene TRBV5-1; unclear D gene. Trimming stripped 6 bases from V and 7 bases from J, with 10 bases between. This CDR3 has 12 amino acids. Per germline, CDR1 SGHRS and CDR2 YFSETQ. The CDR3 DNA reads TGCGCCAGCAATTCCATGTTCGGGGAGCTGTTTTTT. As protein: CASNSMFGELFF.

The CDR3: CASSEALAGITTDTQYF. CDR3 coding DNA: TGTGCCAGCAGTGAAGCGTTGGCAGGGATTACCACAGATACGCAGTATTTT. J is TRBJ2-3 and V is TRBV6-1; the D gene is possibly TRBD1 (5 bases). Germline V lookup: CDR1 MNHNS, CDR2 SASEGT. V gave up 0 bases and J gave up 2 bases, with 15 bases separating them. The CDR3 has 17 amino acids.

J is TRBJ1-2 and V is TRBV4-1, with 9 bases identical to TRBD1. J lost 5 bases, V lost 4 bases, and 8 bases had no gene match. CDR1 and CDR2 (germline): MGHRA, YSYEKL. This CDR3 contains 15 residues. CDR3 protein: CASSPQGQGGYGYTF. CDR3 nucleotides: TGCGCCAGCAGCCCTCAGGGACAGGGTGGTTATGGCTACACCTTC.

The rearrangement uses TRBV4-1 and TRBJ1-1, with unresolved D. The CDR3 extends over 16 amino acids. Germline CDR1 MGHRA, CDR2 YSYEKL. V was cut by 3 bases and J by 6 bases, with 20 bases left in between. The CDR3 is CASSHLVKEGAAEAFF. CDR3 DNA: TGCGCCAGCAGCCATCTCGTGAAGGAGGGCGCGGCTGAAGCTTTCTTT.

This clone was seen a handful of times. Here the CDR3 DNA reads TGTGCCAGCAGCGTATCCCATAGCAATCAGCCCCAGCATTTT. Translated, it gives CASSVSHSNQPQHF. The chain joins TRBV9 to TRBJ1-5; D gene uncertain. CDR1 and CDR2 from the germline V gene are SGDLS and YYNGEE. The CDR3 is made up of 14 amino acids. The V gene lost 1 base and the J gene lost 0 bases, with 5 bases spanning the gap.

J is TRBJ2-5 and V is TRBV7-9; a weak D match, TRBD2 (6 bases). The DNA end is a closer match to TRBJ2-7, so the J assignment may be wrong. The CDR3 consists of 14 residues. Germline CDR1 and CDR2: SEHNR and FQNEAQ (reference sequence). CDR3 protein: CASSLAGGIGEQYF. The CDR3 bases are TGTGCCAGCAGCTTAGCGGGGGGAATAGGCGAGCAGTACTTC.

The V and J genes are TRBV4-1 and TRBJ2-2, with D tentatively TRBD1 (6 bases). Germline CDR1 is MGHRA and CDR2 is YSYEKL. Trimming removed 1 base at V and 2 bases at J, with 11 bases between. This CDR3 contains 16 residues. CDR3 residues: CASSQGPGTNTGELFF. As DNA, the CDR3 is TGCGCCAGCAGCCAAGGGCCCGGGACAAACACCGGGGAGCTGTTTTTT.

This rearrangement joins TRBV9 to TRBJ2-7, with TRBD1 identical over 7 bases. The CDR3 extends over 15 amino acids. Germline V gene lookup returns CDR1 SGDLS and CDR2 YYNGEE. With 2 bases clipped from V and 3 bases from J, the junction kept 8 bases outside the gene matches. CDR3 bases: TGTGCCAGCAGCGTCGAGGGGGCCTCTTACTACGAGCAGTACTTC. Encoded protein: CASSVEGASYYEQYF.

The chain is built from TRBV5-1 and TRBJ2-5; 12 bases line up with TRBD2. V was pared by 4 bases and J by 2 bases, with 12 bases of the junction left unmatched. The CDR3 has 18 residues. CDR1 is SGHRS and CDR2 is YFSETQ in the germline V gene. CDR3: CASSLVASGGDLQETQYF. Written as DNA, the CDR3 is TGCGCCAGCAGCCTGGTCGCTAGCGGGGGGGATTTACAAGAGACCCAGTACTTC.

The chain carries TRBV5-6 and TRBJ2-5; D is unresolved. The germline V and J ends were trimmed by 3 bases and 5 bases, with 5 bases remaining between them. There are 11 residues in the CDR3. Looked up from germline, CDR1 is SGHDT and CDR2 is YYEEEE. The CDR3 DNA sequence: TGTGCCAGCAGCTATAGGGAGACCCAGTACTTC. It yields the protein CASSYRETQYF. The complete variable domain, with remaining parts taken from reference TRBV5-6 and TRBJ2-5, reads DAGVTQSPTHLIKTRGQQVTLRCSPKSGHDTVSWYQQALGQGPQFIFQYYEEEERQRGNFPDRFSGHQFPNYSSELNVNALLLGDSALYLCASSYRETQYFGPGTRLLVL.

This chain uses TRBV6-7 with TRBJ1-1; D is unclear. TRBV6-7 is an open reading frame whose function is uncertain. The CDR3 is made up of 14 amino acids. Trimming removed 1 base at V and 4 bases at J, with 10 bases between. The DNA for the CDR3 is TGTGCCAGCAGTTACTTATCCAAGTTCACTGAAGCTTTCTTT. Its protein product is CASSYLSKFTEAFF.